This TCR beta chain was captured in a study of beta chain features in type 1 diabetes. Across the whole study: Researchers looked at 85 million to 110 million sorted cells across all samples. Study-wide points: Moderate but significant shortening of TCRB CDR3s was recorded in all four CD4+ subsets from Type 1 diabetes patients.

Sequenced material consisted of expressed TCRB transcripts (all of the isolated RNA was reverse transcribed). The method was immunoSEQ multiplex PCR; TCRdb's version includes in-frame clones alone and lacks a portion of them. This table has a few hundred thousand clones, 15% to 20% appearing once. CD4+ cells of the naive, central memory, regulatory and stem cell-like memory types were sorted via CD45RO/CCR7/CD25/CD127/CD95/CD27. As concerns this clone: Its antigen is unknown.

The J segment lost 8 bases and the V segment lost 2 bases, leaving 7 bases of the junction unmatched. The CDR3 has 15 residues. Per the germline V gene, CDR1 is MGHRA and CDR2 is YSYEKL. The sample taken for sequencing was naive CD4+ T cells from blood. The chain employs TRBV4-1 and TRBJ2-1; 9 positions match TRBD2. The sequence was obtained from a man aged 25-45 years with type 1 diabetes. This CDR3 reads CASSQPAGGLYEQFF. The CDR3 DNA sequence: TGCGCCAGCAGCCAACCCGCGGGAGGGTTGTATGAGCAGTTCTTC.